This T cell receptor (beta chain) was sequenced during a study of identical twins. Unique molecular identifiers were in the cDNA, with template-switch universal primer binding. TCRdb independently ran MiXCR on the 5' RACE reads; one entry per CDR3 protein. The sample contains more than 600,000 distinct CDR3 sequences, 15% to 20% of which appear only once. CDR3 length equals 14 residues. V was clipped by 5 bases and J by 7 bases, with 12 bases between them. Germline CDR1 and CDR2: SGHVS and FNYEAQ. These same records also appear under a second study, on T cells expressing NK-cell markers.

Sequencing used PBMCs. The rearrangement joins TRBV7-6 to TRBJ1-6, with a possible D match to TRBD1 (5 bases). The clonotype originates from a woman aged 18-35 years in good health. The CDR3 nucleotides read TGTGCCAGCAGCAACACACCAGGGAATTCACCCCTCCACTTT. This translates into CASSNTPGNSPLHF. Based on the CDR3 plus reference TRBV7-6 and TRBJ1-6, the full variable domain is GAGVSQSPRYKVTKRGQDVALRCDPISGHVSLYWYRQALGQGPEFLTYFNYEAQQDKSGLPNDRFSAERPEGSISTLTIQRTEQRDSAMYRCASSNTPGNSPLHFGNGTRLTVT.